This T cell receptor beta chain originates from a study of cytomegalovirus exposure and HLA in healthy donors. The study, taken as a whole, reports: A missense DCLRE1C variant was associated with V- and J-gene trimming of TCR beta chains in a later analysis, and an independent cohort replicated the association. Sequences of the TCR beta chain were said to predict the HLA-A and HLA-B alleles of most subjects accurately. Researchers catalogued about 150 TCR beta chains as cytomegalovirus-associated. When analyzed later, the rates of TCR association showed variation by HLA locus, with DRB1 the most and HLA-C the fewest.

Germline-derived CDR1 and CDR2 are ENHRY and SYGVKD. The CDR3 sequence is 16 residues long. The V gene end was trimmed by 2 bases and the J gene end by 4 bases; junction bases not matched to a gene: 7. On this clone: Its cognate antigen is unknown.

PCR primers comprised 60 Vbeta and 13 Jbeta primers. The assay was immunoSEQ multiplex PCR, and TCRdb's table has in-frame clones only and misses some. The profile covers 270,000 or so clones, with approximately 91% appearing a single time and approximately 1.5% taken by the ten largest. The V and J genes are TRBV10-3 and TRBJ2-3, with 9 bases fitting TRBD1. This receptor was obtained from a girl aged 2-10 years in good health and CMV-seronegative. The sequencing sample was made of PBMCs. The CDR3 bases are TGTGCCATCAGTGAGAGGACAGGGGTGGGGCCAGATACGCAGTATTTT. Protein product: CAISERTGVGPDTQYF.